Sequencing of this T cell receptor beta chain was carried out in a study of T cell responses to AZD1222 COVID-19 vaccine. The V gene lost 2 bases and the J gene lost 8 bases, with 12 bases spanning the gap. CDR3 length equals 14 residues. CDR1 is SGHVS, CDR2 FQNEAQ, per germline. The data were produced by immunoSEQ multiplex PCR, yet TCRdb's version contains in-frame clones alone and is incomplete. The sample comprises some 140,000 clones, about 88% of which are singletons, and 3% to 3.5% rests with the top ten. The specimen comprised peripheral blood, sampled on day 0 of AZD1222 vaccination. J is TRBJ1-4 and V is TRBV7-8; D may be TRBD1 (6 bases). This TCR came from an adult in good health. The CDR3 nucleotides are TGTGCCAGCAGCTTACAGGGGCGGGTGGAAAAACTGTTTTTT. Translation: CASSLQGRVEKLFF. Using reference TRBV7-8 and TRBJ1-4 for the parts outside the CDR3, the full variable domain is GAGVSQSPRYKVAKRGQDVALRCDPISGHVSLFWYQQALGQGPEFLTYFQNEAQLDKSGLPSDRFFAERPEGSVSTLKIQRTQQEDSAVYLCASSLQGRVEKLFFGSGTQLSVL.